These T cell receptor beta chains were read from a single sample in a study of T cells after yellow fever vaccination. From the 5' RACE reads, TCRdb called clonotypes with MiXCR, one entry per CDR3 protein. The table shows around 550,000 distinct CDR3 sequences, with over 15% occurring only once. The specimen was PBMCs, collected 15 days after the yellow fever booster vaccination. The receptor source for this set is a man in his thirties or forties who received the YFV17D yellow fever vaccine. Each CDR3 is given with its conserved first and last residue. Fields, in order: clone size, D gene, J gene, V gene, CDR3 DNA, CDR3 protein. A D gene is named only where the DNA matches it firmly. A clone size is listed for some rows: how often the clone was seen (once, few, many), or a class if it is expanded.

clone_size: -; d_call: -; j_call: TRBJ1-1; v_call: TRBV5-1; cdr3_nt: TGCGCCAGCAGCTTGGATGCAGCCAACACTGAAGCTTTCTTT; cdr3_aa: CASSLDAANTEAFF
clone_size: -; d_call: -; j_call: TRBJ2-2; v_call: TRBV7-6; cdr3_nt: TGTGCCAGCAGCTTAGAGTCTCCAGGGAATACCGGGGAGCTGTTTTTT; cdr3_aa: CASSLESPGNTGELFF
clone_size: -; d_call: TRBD1; j_call: TRBJ1-4; v_call: TRBV7-2; cdr3_nt: TGTGCCAGCAGCTTCGGGACAGGGGGCGAAAAACTGTTTTTT; cdr3_aa: CASSFGTGGEKLFF
clone_size: -; d_call: -; j_call: TRBJ1-2; v_call: TRBV4-2; cdr3_nt: TGTGCCAGCAGCCAAGGGGGACAAAGTCCTGGCTACACCTTC; cdr3_aa: CASSQGGQSPGYTF
clone_size: few; d_call: TRBD1; j_call: TRBJ2-7; v_call: TRBV20-1; cdr3_nt: TGCAGTGCTGAGGGACAGTTAGCCTACGAGCAGTACTTC; cdr3_aa: CSAEGQLAYEQYF
clone_size: -; d_call: TRBD2; j_call: TRBJ2-3; v_call: TRBV23-1; cdr3_nt: TGCGCCATCCCTGGGGGCGCCGGGACTAGCGGAACAGATACGCAGTATTTT; cdr3_aa: CAIPGGAGTSGTDTQYF
clone_size: few; d_call: -; j_call: TRBJ1-1; v_call: TRBV7-8; cdr3_nt: TGTGCCAGCAGCCAGAGGGTTATTAACCCTGAAGCTTTCTTT; cdr3_aa: CASSQRVINPEAFF
clone_size: -; d_call: -; j_call: TRBJ2-7; v_call: TRBV27; cdr3_nt: TGTGCCAGCAGTTCCGGAGGCCCCTTCTACGAGCAGGACTTC; cdr3_aa: CASSSGGPFYEQDF
clone_size: few; d_call: TRBD2; j_call: TRBJ2-5; v_call: TRBV20-1; cdr3_nt: TGCAGTGCTGACTCCAATATAGCGGGAGAGACCCAGTACTTC; cdr3_aa: CSADSNIAGETQYF
clone_size: many; d_call: -; j_call: TRBJ2-3; v_call: TRBV12-3/TRBV12-4; cdr3_nt: TGTGCCAGCAGTCCCAGCCCACACGGGGCAGATACGCAGTATTTT; cdr3_aa: CASSPSPHGADTQYF
clone_size: few; d_call: TRBD1; j_call: TRBJ2-7; v_call: TRBV7-2; cdr3_nt: TGTGCCAGCAGGAGGGGGCCTAGCTCCTACGAGCAGTACTTC; cdr3_aa: CASRRGPSSYEQYF
clone_size: -; d_call: TRBD2; j_call: TRBJ2-7; v_call: TRBV7-2; cdr3_nt: TGTGCCAGCAGCTTAGAATTCGCGGGAGGCGCCTACGAGCAGTACTTC; cdr3_aa: CASSLEFAGGAYEQYF
clone_size: -; d_call: -; j_call: TRBJ2-4; v_call: TRBV18; cdr3_nt: TGTGCCAGCTCACCGGGGGCAGGGCGTCTCCTGTACTTC; cdr3_aa: CASSPGAGRLLYF
clone_size: few; d_call: TRBD2; j_call: TRBJ2-3; v_call: TRBV4-3; cdr3_nt: TGCGCCAGCAGCCCCTGGGGTAGCGGGGGAGATACGCAGTATTTT; cdr3_aa: CASSPWGSGGDTQYF
clone_size: -; d_call: TRBD2; j_call: TRBJ2-3; v_call: TRBV7-8; cdr3_nt: TGTGCCAGCAGCTTAGCGTTGCGGGAGGGGCAGTATTTT; cdr3_aa: CASSLALREGQYF
clone_size: -; d_call: TRBD2; j_call: TRBJ2-1; v_call: TRBV20-1; cdr3_nt: TGCAGTGCTAGACTAGCGGGAGATACGAATGAGCAGTTCTTC; cdr3_aa: CSARLAGDTNEQFF
clone_size: -; d_call: TRBD2; j_call: TRBJ2-3; v_call: TRBV20-1; cdr3_nt: TGCAGGCCGCGAGCCCCAGCGGGAGGGGGTTGGGATACGCAGTATTTT; cdr3_aa: CRPRAPAGGGWDTQYF